The 26 T cell receptor beta chains below were found in one sample sequenced in a study of shared clonotypes between healthy human individuals. TCRdb keeps only in-frame clones here, not all; method: immunoSEQ multiplex PCR. The sample carries 1,500,000 or so clones, more than 95% recorded once. Source material: naive CD4+ T cells sorted from blood. The subset was: CD45RA+ positively selected. All receptors derive from a man aged 25-45 years in good health.

J is TRBJ1-1 and V is TRBV2; 7 nucleotides agree with TRBD1. CDR1 is SNHLY and CDR2 is FYNNEI in the germline V gene. This CDR3 comprises 15 residues. Trimming at V came to 6 bases and at J to 1 base, leaving 8 bases not matched to a gene. The CDR3 nucleotides are TGTGCCAGCAGGAACATGGGACAGCGGAACACTGAAGCTTTCTTT. Residues: CASRNMGQRNTEAFF. Variable domain in full (rest from reference TRBV2 and TRBJ1-1): EPEVTQTPSHQVTQMGQEVILRCVPISNHLYFYWYRQILGQKVEFLVSFYNNEISEKSEIFDDQFSVERPDGSNFTLKIRSTKLEDSAMYFCASRNMGQRNTEAFFGQGTRLTVV.

The chain carries TRBV7-9 and TRBJ2-2; 8 nucleotides match TRBD1. V gave up 4 bases and J gave up 10 bases; unmatched junction bases: 17. Germline lookup yields CDR1 SEHNR and CDR2 FQNEAQ (reference sequence). The CDR3 extends over 17 amino acids. CDR3 coding DNA: TGTGCCAGCAGCTCTGGGACAGGAGGAAGGCCCGGAATGGAGCTGTTTTTT. The encoded protein is CASSSGTGGRPGMELFF.

CDR3 loop: CASSLFGGRVYNEQFF. The CDR3 coding sequence is TGTGCCAGCAGTTTATTTGGCGGGAGGGTCTACAATGAGCAGTTCTTC. V is TRBV28 and J is TRBJ2-1; the match to TRBD2 covers 9 bases. V dropped 1 base and J dropped 3; count of bases not matched to a gene: 4. The germline V gene encodes CDR1 MDHEN and CDR2 SYDVKM. The length of the CDR3 is 16 residues.

The CDR3 nucleotides are TGTGCCACCAGCATGGAACAGGGTGGGGCTAACTATGGCTACACCTTC. Encoded protein: CATSMEQGGANYGYTF. The J gene is TRBJ1-2, the V gene TRBV15; D may be TRBD1 (6 bases). This CDR3 is 16 amino acids long. CDR1 is LNHNV, CDR2 YYDKDF, per germline (reference sequence). The V gene lost 4 bases and the J gene lost 0 bases, with 15 bases spanning the gap.

The rearrangement links TRBV7-8 to TRBJ1-2; D gene uncertain. Germline values: CDR1 SGHVS, CDR2 FQNEAQ. V lost 1 base to trimming and J lost 8 bases, with 17 bases between them. There are 15 residues in the CDR3. Here the CDR3 DNA reads TGTGCCAGCAGCTTAGTCGGTCACGGATGGACCGGCTACACCTTC. Amino acid sequence: CASSLVGHGWTGYTF.

This clone was observed a single time. V and J are TRBV9 and TRBJ1-5; D might be TRBD1 (5 bases). This CDR3 comprises 13 residues. Germline loops: CDR1 SGDLS, CDR2 YYNGEE. Trimming took off 4 bases at V and 5 bases at J, with 10 bases between the two ends. CDR3: CASSPRGDQPQHF. The CDR3 region has the DNA TGTGCCAGCAGCCCACGGGGGGATCAGCCCCAGCATTTT.

This clone has a single count. The CDR3 DNA sequence: TGTGCCATCAGTGAGTCGATTCCCGGGAGGGCCCTCAATGAGCAGTTCTTC. Its translation is CAISESIPGRALNEQFF. The chain links TRBV10-3 to TRBJ2-1; the match to TRBD2 covers 8 bases. This CDR3 comprises 17 residues. Per the germline V gene, CDR1 is ENHRY and CDR2 is SYGVKD. V shed 0 bases, J shed 6 bases, and the junction held 10 bases outside the gene matches.

The V call is TRBV25-1, the J call TRBJ1-1, with 7 bases identical to TRBD1. CDR1 MGHDK and CDR2 SYGVNS come from the germline V gene. This CDR3 is built from 15 residues. The junction had 6 bases not matched to a gene; V was cut back by 4 bases and J by 1 base. CDR3 nucleotides: TGTGCCAGCAGTGCGAGGGACAGTGGGAACACTGAAGCTTTCTTT. Its translation is CASSARDSGNTEAFF. The entire variable domain, with the rest obtained from reference TRBV25-1 and TRBJ1-1, is as follows: EADIYQTPRYLVIGTGKKITLECSQTMGHDKMYWYQQDPGMELHLIHYSYGVNSTEKGDLSSESTVSRIRTEHFPLTLESARPSHTSQYLCASSARDSGNTEAFFGQGTRLTVV.

The DNA for the CDR3 is TGTGCCAGCAGCTTAACAAGACTGGTGTCCTACGAGCAGTACTTC. Translated, it gives CASSLTRLVSYEQYF. This chain links TRBV7-2 with TRBJ2-7; no firm D call. This CDR3 region has 15 residues. The germline gives CDR1 SGHTA, CDR2 FQGNSA. Trimming pared 2 bases from V and 1 base from J, leaving 12 bases between.

This chain joins TRBV11-3 and TRBJ2-1; 7 positions match TRBD2. CDR3 length: 15 amino acids. Per the germline V gene, CDR1 is SGHNT and CDR2 is YENEEA. Trimming took 2 bases from V and 10 from J; bases not matched to a gene: 11. CDR3 nucleotides: TGTGCCAGCAGCTTACGGGGGAGGGCCAACGGAGAGCAGTTCTTC. It codes for CASSLRGRANGEQFF.

This clone was observed a single time. The CDR3 nucleotides are TGTGCCAGCAGTGGAAGGAATCAGCCCCAGCATTTT. Its protein is CASSGRNQPQHF. The genes are TRBV2 and TRBJ1-5; D gene unclear. This CDR3 is built from 12 residues. The germline V gene has CDR1 SNHLY and CDR2 FYNNEI. Trimming removed 4 bases from V and 4 bases from J, with 5 bases in between.

CDR3 sequence: CASSPGHGRGPYNEQFF. The DNA for the CDR3 is TGTGCCAGCAGCCCGGGGCACGGGAGAGGCCCCTACAATGAGCAGTTCTTC. V and J are TRBV7-6 and TRBJ2-1; TRBD2 is a possible D gene (6 bases). The germline V gene has CDR1 SGHVS and CDR2 FNYEAQ. Trimming cost V 5 bases and J 2 bases, with 19 bases left between them. The length of the CDR3 is 17 residues.

The chain has TRBV27 and TRBJ1-2; the D gene is possibly TRBD1 (5 bases). The germline CDR1 and CDR2 sequences are MNHEY and SMNVEV (reference sequence). The CDR3 runs 15 residues. V was trimmed by 6 bases and J by 8 bases, leaving 22 bases between them. The CDR3 loop is CASRTWTGENVGYTF. The DNA for the CDR3 is TGTGCCAGCAGAACCTGGACGGGGGAAAATGTCGGCTACACCTTC.

As to this clone: Other DNA sequences of this sample code for an identical CDR3. The V gene is TRBV27, the J gene TRBJ2-5, with 11 bases fitting TRBD2. J lost 4 bases, V lost 4 bases, and 2 bases had no gene match. CDR1 and CDR2 (germline): MNHEY, SMNVEV (reference sequence). The CDR3 runs to 14 residues. The CDR3 region is CASSSGTSGETQYF. The CDR3 DNA follows: TGTGCCAGCAGTTCCGGGACTAGCGGAGAGACCCAGTACTTC.

This rearrangement joins TRBV6-5 to TRBJ2-5; D unclear. V was trimmed by 1 base and J by 5 bases, leaving 2 bases between them. The CDR3 spans 11 residues. CDR1 and CDR2 from the germline V gene are MNHEY and SVGAGI. CDR3 DNA: TGTGCCAGCAGTTACTATGAGACCCAGTACTTC. Residues: CASSYYETQYF.

This clone was seen only once. The chain couples TRBV5-1 to TRBJ2-1; D is possibly TRBD1 or TRBD2 (5 bases each). Germline CDR1 and CDR2: SGHRS and YFSETQ. Trimming took off 0 bases at V and 0 bases at J, with 10 bases between the two ends. The CDR3 is made up of 16 amino acids. CDR3 bases: TGCGCCAGCAGCTTGGGTGGGACCAACTCCTACAATGAGCAGTTCTTC. Amino acids: CASSLGGTNSYNEQFF.

The genes are TRBV7-9 and TRBJ2-3; D gene unclear. This CDR3 region has 12 residues. V was clipped by 1 base and J by 7 bases, with 6 bases between them. The germline V gene encodes CDR1 SEHNR and CDR2 FQNEAQ (reference sequence). The DNA for the CDR3 is TGTGCCAGCAGCTTAGTAGATTATACGCAGTATTTT. Amino acid sequence: CASSLVDYTQYF.

The chain is built from TRBV5-1 and TRBJ2-7; D remains ambiguous. V dropped 5 bases and J dropped 0 bases, with 15 bases sitting between them. CDR1 SGHRS and CDR2 YFSETQ come from the germline V gene. The CDR3 sequence is 15 residues long. This CDR3 reads CASSKSGSVSYEQYF. The CDR3 DNA follows: TGCGCCAGCAGTAAGTCCGGGTCCGTCTCCTACGAGCAGTACTTC.

This rearrangement joins TRBV9 to TRBJ2-3; TRBD2 aligns across 12 bases. The CDR3 sequence is 20 residues long. Trimming removed 2 bases from V and 0 bases from J; junction bases left unmatched: 13. The germline V gene encodes CDR1 SGDLS and CDR2 YYNGEE. The CDR3 sequence is CASSVRGLAGRLPSTDTQYF. The CDR3 nucleotides are TGTGCCAGCAGCGTTAGAGGACTAGCGGGAAGACTTCCTAGCACAGATACGCAGTATTTT. The full variable domain, with the rest looked up from reference TRBV9 and TRBJ2-3, is DSGVTQTPKHLITATGQRVTLRCSPRSGDLSVYWYQQSLDQGLQFLIQYYNGEERAKGNILERFSAQQFPDLHSELNLSSLELGDSALYFCASSVRGLAGRLPSTDTQYFGPGTRLTVL.

The gene calls are TRBV19 and TRBJ2-2; TRBD1 might be the D (6 bases). V lost 3 bases and J 1 base, leaving 12 bases between the germline ends. Germline CDR1 is LNHDA and CDR2 is SQIVND (reference sequence). This CDR3 comprises 16 residues. CDR3 bases: TGTGCCAGTAGTATCAGGGACATCCGGAACACCGGGGAGCTGTTTTTT. Protein sequence: CASSIRDIRNTGELFF.

The rearrangement uses TRBV27 and TRBJ2-2; D uncertain. Trimming took 3 bases from V and 6 from J, leaving 5 bases between them. Looked up from germline, CDR1 is MNHEY and CDR2 is SMNVEV (reference sequence). The CDR3 consists of 12 residues. CDR3 amino acids: CASSFQAGELFF. DNA of the CDR3: TGTGCCAGCAGTTTTCAGGCCGGGGAGCTGTTTTTT.

The chain recombines TRBV4-1 with TRBJ2-3, with TRBD2 as a possible D gene (5 bases). Between the trimmed V and J ends, which lost 1 base and 5 bases, there was a span of 13 bases. Looked up from germline, CDR1 is MGHRA and CDR2 is YSYEKL. The CDR3 totals 15 residues. CDR3 bases: TGCGCCAGCAGCCAAGGGCGGGTTGAGGGAGATACGCAGTATTTT. It encodes CASSQGRVEGDTQYF.

The V and J genes are TRBV5-1 and TRBJ2-1; no clear D. The CDR3 length is 13 residues. V dropped 4 bases and J dropped 5 bases, with 10 bases sitting between them. CDR1 and CDR2 (germline): SGHRS, YFSETQ. The CDR3 spells CASSPDGDNEQFF. The CDR3 nucleotides read TGCGCCAGCAGCCCGGACGGAGACAATGAGCAGTTCTTC. The entire variable domain, with the rest obtained from reference TRBV5-1 and TRBJ2-1, is as follows: KAGVTQTPRYLIKTRGQQVTLSCSPISGHRSVSWYQQTPGQGLQFLFEYFSETQRNKGNFPGRFSGRQFSNSRSEMNVSTLELGDSALYLCASSPDGDNEQFFGPGTRLTVL.

This chain links TRBV18 with TRBJ1-2; TRBD1 aligns across 12 bases. Trimming cost V 3 bases and J 4 bases; bases outside gene matches: 15. The CDR3 runs 19 residues. CDR1 is KGHSH and CDR2 is LQKENI in the germline V gene. CDR3: CASSPPPGQGALWRYGYTF. CDR3 coding DNA: TGTGCCAGCTCACCCCCCCCGGGACAGGGGGCATTATGGCGCTATGGCTACACCTTC.

This sequence joins TRBV18 and TRBJ2-7, with D possibly being TRBD1 (5 bases). CDR1 and CDR2 (germline): KGHSH, LQKENI. V was trimmed by 2 bases and J by 2 bases, leaving 10 bases between them. The CDR3 length is 14 residues. The CDR3 protein is CASSPRGWTYEQYF. CDR3 in DNA: TGTGCCAGCTCACCAAGGGGCTGGACCTACGAGCAGTACTTC.

The chain links TRBV20-1 to TRBJ2-1; D unresolved. The V gene lost 6 bases and the J gene lost 0 bases, with 3 bases spanning the gap. CDR3 size: 11 residues. In germline, CDR1 is DFQATT, CDR2 SNEGSKA (reference sequence). This chain's CDR3 is CSAPSYNEQFF. For the CDR3, the DNA is TGCAGTGCGCCCTCCTACAATGAGCAGTTCTTC.